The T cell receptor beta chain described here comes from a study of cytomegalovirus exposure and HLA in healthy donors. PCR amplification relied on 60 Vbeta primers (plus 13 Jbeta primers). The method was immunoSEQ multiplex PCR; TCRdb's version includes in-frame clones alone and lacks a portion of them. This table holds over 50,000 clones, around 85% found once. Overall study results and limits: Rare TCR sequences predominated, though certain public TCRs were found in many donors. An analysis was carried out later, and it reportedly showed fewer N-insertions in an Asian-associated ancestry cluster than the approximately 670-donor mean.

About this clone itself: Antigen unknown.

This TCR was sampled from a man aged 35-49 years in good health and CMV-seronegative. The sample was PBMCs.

CDR3 protein: CASSETVLGWRGRADTQYF. DNA for the CDR3: TGTGCCAGCAGTGAAACGGTCCTGGGTTGGAGGGGGCGTGCAGATACGCAGTATTTT. The V gene is TRBV6-1, the J gene TRBJ2-3; TRBD1 is a possible D gene (7 bases). The CDR3 spans 19 residues. V was clipped by 2 bases and J by 4 bases, with 25 bases between them. Germline loops: CDR1 MNHNS, CDR2 SASEGT.